This record looks at one TCR beta chain sequence and its context. Its antigen specificity is not known. No base quality information exists; no much larger clone differs at one position. The sample belongs to a study of early T cells in non-severe SARS-CoV-2 infection (dated by TCRdb to 2020 to 2022). In terms of the full investigation: Because TCR sequencing relied on bulk RNA taken from unsorted whole blood, pairing of alpha and beta chains was not possible.

The germline V gene provides CDR1 SNHLY and CDR2 FYNNEI. Unmatched junction bases come to 8, with V trimmed by 6 bases and J by 8 bases. Counted from cysteine to phenylalanine, this CDR3 has 15 amino acids. The read is trimmed to its CDR3 DNA, 45 bases read in frame from base 1. General findings and caveats noted by the study authors: VDJdb matching was skewed toward anti-spike CD8 responses, so virus-specific expansions were likely underestimated and private and CD4 specificities were missed.

The study was a case-control design nested within a healthcare worker cohort in London, UK, with weekly nasopharyngeal swab PCR tests and blood sampling. Healthcare workers were recruited between 23 and 31 March 2020, during the week of the UK lockdown, and were followed weekly for up to about 15 weeks. The library came from 5' RACE. The sequencing machine was a NextSeq 500. In the TCR library protocol, unique molecular identifiers were attached to individual cDNA molecules to correct for PCR bias and sequencing error. Sequencing covered both TCR alpha and beta chains, and within each sample the abundances of alpha and beta sequences were tightly co-correlated. On the study's bioinformatics: Decombinator V4 was used to annotate the V gene, J gene and CDR3 of the TCR sequences. Expanded TCRs were defined as changing significantly between any two time points under a Poisson model with p below 0.0001. Abundances of TCRs were expressed as counts per million after normalisation to the total number of TCRs sequenced in each sample. TRAV1-2 paired with TRAJ12, TRAJ20 or TRAJ33 defined MAIT TCRs, while TRAV10 paired with TRAJ18 defined iNKT TCRs. VDJdb, accessed 1 November 2021, was searched for CMV, EBV and SARS-CoV-2 annotated TCRs, excluding TCRs annotated for multiple antigens. The raw public reads went through TCRdb reprocessing: fastp at Q25, MiXCR clone calling, in-frame beta chains kept. Rows merge per CDR3 protein into single entries with the most common DNA and genes. For this entry, the V and J calls and clone size follow TCRdb and not the study's own pipeline. Counted in this sample were approximately 97,000 distinct CDR3 sequences; roughly 11% of them appeared once. The biggest ten clones account for about 4.5% of the sample.

The V and J genes are TRBV2 and TRBJ1-4, and TRBD1 matches 11 of the central bases. The material sequenced was whole blood, taken at baseline. The clonotype was recovered from an adult who was a healthcare worker with PCR-confirmed SARS-CoV-2 infection or an uninfected control (not recorded which). The CDR3 protein sequence reads: CASSRGQGAQEKLFF. The nucleotide sequence reads as follows: TGTGCCAGCAGCAGAGGACAGGGGGCTCAGGAAAAACTGTTTTTT. When the CDR3 is completed using the reference TRBV2 and TRBJ1-4 genes on either side, the full variable domain is EPEVTQTPSHQVTQMGQEVILRCVPISNHLYFYWYRQILGQKVEFLVSFYNNEISEKSEIFDDQFSVERPDGSNFTLKIRSTKLEDSAMYFCASSRGQGAQEKLFFGSGTQLSVL.